Below are 22 T cell receptor beta chains sequenced from a single sample in a study of T cells after somatic rescue of genetic block. TCRdb's table, derived via immunoSEQ multiplex PCR, lists solely in-frame clones and lacks some. The table shows some 74,000 clones, with roughly 91% occurring only once. The sample was peripheral blood mononuclear cells (PBMCs). The source of these receptors is a man aged 25-45 years.

The chain links TRBV11-2 to TRBJ2-3; the D gene is possibly TRBD2 (5 bases). The V end lost 5 bases, the J end lost 0 bases, and 9 bases lay between the germline ends. Germline V CDR1 and CDR2: SGHAT, FQNNGV. This CDR3 has 14 amino acids. The DNA of the CDR3 is TGTGCCAGCAGCACAGCGGATAGCACAGATACGCAGTATTTT. This gives the protein CASSTADSTDTQYF.

J is TRBJ2-7 and V is TRBV5-4, with D maybe TRBD2 (5 bases). The CDR3 is 14 residues long. Germline V gives CDR1 SGHNT, CDR2 YYREEE (reference sequence). Trimming left V 2 bases short and J 2 bases short, with 11 bases between. CDR3 nucleotide sequence: TGTGCCAGCAGCTTCGGGGATACCCCCTACGAGCAGTACTTC. It is translated as CASSFGDTPYEQYF.

V is TRBV5-1 and J is TRBJ2-1; 12 nucleotides align to TRBD2. Germline loops: CDR1 SGHRS, CDR2 YFSETQ. The CDR3 is 15 amino acids. V was pared by 7 bases and J by 6 bases, with 8 bases of the junction left unmatched. The CDR3 DNA reads as TGCGCCAGCGGGCCACTAGCGGGAGGAGCCAATGAGCAGTTCTTC. Amino acids: CASGPLAGGANEQFF.

The chain combines TRBV6-5 with TRBJ2-7, with 11 bases matching TRBD2. J lost 1 base, V lost 6 bases, and 5 bases had no gene match. CDR1 and CDR2 from the germline V gene are MNHEY and SVGAGI. This CDR3 region has 15 residues. The CDR3 DNA sequence: TGTGCCAGCAGGTTTGGGACTAGCGGATCCTACGAGCAGTACTTC. It is translated as CASRFGTSGSYEQYF.

This sequence joins TRBV9 and TRBJ2-5, with D tentatively TRBD1 (5 bases). The V and J ends lost 4 bases and 1 base respectively, with 8 bases between them. The CDR3 consists of 13 residues. The germline V gene has CDR1 SGDLS and CDR2 YYNGEE. In nucleotides, the CDR3 is TGTGCCAGCAGCTGGACATCCCAAGAGACCCAGTACTTC. Its translation: CASSWTSQETQYF.

The chain is built from TRBV2 and TRBJ1-5; D remains ambiguous. CDR1 and CDR2 (germline): SNHLY, FYNNEI. The ends were cut back, 7 bases at V and 0 bases at J, with 13 bases in the middle. This CDR3 has 15 residues. CDR3 region: CASTDRAVSNQPQHF. The DNA of the CDR3 is TGTGCCAGCACTGACCGGGCCGTTAGCAATCAGCCCCAGCATTTT.

The chain carries TRBV5-6 and TRBJ1-4; 7 bases map to TRBD1. V lost 4 bases and J lost 7; bases outside the gene matches: 10. This CDR3 spans 15 amino acids. The V gene's germline CDR1 is SGHDT and CDR2 YYEEEE. In DNA form, the CDR3 reads TGTGCCAGCAGCGAACAGGGGAACAGGGTTGAAAAACTGTTTTTT. Its protein product is CASSEQGNRVEKLFF. Together with reference TRBV5-6 and TRBJ1-4, the CDR3 gives the full variable domain: DAGVTQSPTHLIKTRGQQVTLRCSPKSGHDTVSWYQQALGQGPQFIFQYYEEEERQRGNFPDRFSGHQFPNYSSELNVNALLLGDSALYLCASSEQGNRVEKLFFGSGTQLSVL.

This rearrangement joins TRBV5-1 to TRBJ2-7, with 11 nucleotides matching TRBD2. The J segment lost 6 bases and the V segment lost 0 bases, leaving 5 bases of the junction unmatched. CDR1 and CDR2 from the germline V gene are SGHRS and YFSETQ. CDR3 length: 15 residues. As DNA, the CDR3 is TGCGCCAGCAGCTTGGTTAGCGGGGGGGCGGCCGAGCAGTACTTC. This translates into CASSLVSGGAAEQYF.

V and J are TRBV4-3 and TRBJ2-1, with D uncertain. V shed 1 base and J shed 2 bases, with 12 bases lying between them. Germline CDR1 reads LGHNA; CDR2 reads YSLEER. The CDR3 runs 16 residues. For the CDR3, the DNA is TGCGCCAGCAGCCAAGGGTCCCGCCCGACCTACAATGAGCAGTTCTTC. Protein: CASSQGSRPTYNEQFF.

The rearrangement uses TRBV18 and TRBJ1-4, with unresolved D. Germline CDR1 reads KGHSH; CDR2 reads LQKENI. The ends were cut back, 3 bases at V and 0 bases at J, with 14 bases in the middle. This CDR3 has 17 amino acids. The CDR3 DNA sequence: TGTGCCAGCTCACCGGACCTCGGGCCAACAACTAATGAAAAACTGTTTTTT. Its protein product is CASSPDLGPTTNEKLFF.

In its sample, this clone was seen a few times. The chain uses TRBV15 and TRBJ2-1; 13 bases match TRBD2. Germline CDR1 reads LNHNV; CDR2 reads YYDKDF (reference sequence). The CDR3 is made up of 13 amino acids. Trimming cost V 1 base and J 15 bases; bases outside gene matches: 3. CDR3 coding DNA: TGTGCCACCAGCAGAGGACTAGCGGGGGGCACGTTCTTC. Amino acid sequence: CATSRGLAGGTFF.

The chain employs TRBV5-1 and TRBJ1-3; 7 nucleotides align to TRBD1. The germline V gene encodes CDR1 SGHRS and CDR2 YFSETQ. The CDR3 is 16 residues long. V gave up 1 base and J gave up 2 bases; unmatched junction bases: 6. CDR3 loop: CASSLSVQGAGNTIYF. CDR3 DNA: TGCGCCAGCAGCTTGTCGGTGCAGGGGGCTGGAAACACCATATATTTT.

V gene TRBV6-5 combines with J gene TRBJ1-3; TRBD1 matches 8 bases. From germline, CDR1 is MNHEY and CDR2 SVGAGI. The CDR3 loop spans 16 amino acids. After removal of 2 bases from V and 3 bases from J, the junction contained 6 bases not matched to a gene. The CDR3 spells CASSYIAGGNGNTIYF. The CDR3 region has the DNA TGTGCCAGCAGTTACATCGCAGGGGGCAATGGAAACACCATATATTTT.

The gene calls are TRBV6-5 and TRBJ1-2, with 7 nucleotides matching TRBD1. Germline V gives CDR1 MNHEY, CDR2 SVGAGI. The trim removed 6 bases at V and 2 bases at J, leaving 9 bases unmatched. The CDR3 extends over 15 amino acids. The CDR3 sequence: CASSPRGGLNYGYTF. DNA of the CDR3: TGTGCCAGCAGCCCCAGGGGGGGCCTCAACTATGGCTACACCTTC.

The chain links TRBV7-9 to TRBJ2-2, with 10 bases identical to TRBD2. The V gene end was trimmed by 6 bases and the J gene end by 2 bases; junction bases not matched to a gene: 12. The CDR3 consists of 18 residues. Germline-derived CDR1 and CDR2 are SEHNR and FQNEAQ (reference sequence). CDR3 loop: CASSRGRQREGNTGELFF. As DNA, the CDR3 is TGTGCCAGCAGTCGCGGCCGGCAGCGGGAGGGCAACACCGGGGAGCTGTTTTTT.

The chain combines TRBV28 with TRBJ1-4; D unresolved. The ends were cut back, 5 bases at V and 7 bases at J, with 8 bases in the middle. The CDR3 consists of 12 residues. The germline V gene has CDR1 MDHEN and CDR2 SYDVKM. The CDR3 coding sequence is TGTGCCAGCAGTGGGCAGCGTGAAAAACTGTTTTTT. It translates to CASSGQREKLFF.

This chain joins TRBV30 and TRBJ1-6; D is ambiguous. In germline, CDR1 is GTSNPN, CDR2 SVGIG (reference sequence). CDR3 length: 16 residues. Trimming left V 0 bases short and J 6 bases short, with 15 bases between. CDR3 region: CAWSVGFGVSNSPLHF. In DNA, the CDR3 is TGTGCCTGGAGTGTAGGATTTGGGGTTAGTAATTCACCCCTCCACTTT.

The chain joins TRBV19 to TRBJ2-7, with no clear D. Trimming pared 6 bases from V and 7 bases from J, leaving 19 bases between. CDR1 and CDR2 (germline): LNHDA, SQIVND (reference sequence). This CDR3 spans 14 amino acids. Here the CDR3 DNA reads TGTGCCAGTAGCACCTACGGGTCTAACTGGGAGCAGTACTTC. This translates into CASSTYGSNWEQYF. Full variable domain (rest looked up from reference TRBV19 and TRBJ2-7): DGGITQSPKYLFRKEGQNVTLSCEQNLNHDAMYWYRQDPGQGLRLIYYSQIVNDFQKGDIAEGYSVSREKKESFPLTVTSAQKNPTAFYLCASSTYGSNWEQYFGPGTRLTVT.

This clone has more than one count but fewer than ten. The V and J genes are TRBV5-6 and TRBJ2-3; D remains unclear. The CDR3 length is 14 residues. The germline V gene has CDR1 SGHDT and CDR2 YYEEEE. The V and J ends lost 2 bases and 2 bases respectively, with 9 bases between them. CDR3 protein: CASSFRPTTDTQYF. The CDR3 nucleotides are TGTGCCAGCAGCTTCCGGCCAACCACAGATACGCAGTATTTT.

This clone was seen a few times. J is TRBJ1-1 and V is TRBV2, with 9 bases that match TRBD1. The CDR3 loop spans 13 amino acids. Germline V gene data show CDR1 as SNHLY and CDR2 as FYNNEI. J lost 6 bases, V lost 5 bases, and 4 bases had no gene match. CDR3 in DNA: TGTGCCAGCAGTACCGGGACAGGGCCTGAAGCTTTCTTT. Translation: CASSTGTGPEAFF. The full variable domain, rest sourced from reference TRBV2 and TRBJ1-1, is EPEVTQTPSHQVTQMGQEVILRCVPISNHLYFYWYRQILGQKVEFLVSFYNNEISEKSEIFDDQFSVERPDGSNFTLKIRSTKLEDSAMYFCASSTGTGPEAFFGQGTRLTVV.

This clone turned up a few times. The chain has TRBV7-2 and TRBJ1-2; no definite D call. Trimming took 4 bases from V and 4 from J, leaving 16 bases between them. CDR1 and CDR2 (germline): SGHTA, FQGNSA. CDR3 length: 15 amino acids. The CDR3 loop reads CASSYKVDGSYGYTF. In DNA, the CDR3 is TGTGCCAGCAGCTATAAAGTGGACGGATCCTATGGCTACACCTTC. The full variable domain, its missing parts supplied by reference TRBV7-2 and TRBJ1-2, is GAGVSQSPSNKVTEKGKDVELRCDPISGHTALYWYRQSLGQGLEFLIYFQGNSAPDKSGLPSDRFSAERTGGSVSTLTIQRTQQEDSAVYLCASSYKVDGSYGYTFGSGTRLTVV.

The chain uses TRBV5-8 and TRBJ1-1, with 7 bases aligning to TRBD1. J lost 1 base, V lost 4 bases, and 7 bases had no gene match. CDR3 size: 15 residues. The germline CDR1 and CDR2 sequences are SGHTS and YDEGEE. CDR3 loop: CASSPMTGWNTEAFF. The DNA of the CDR3 is TGTGCCAGCAGCCCTATGACAGGGTGGAACACTGAAGCTTTCTTT.